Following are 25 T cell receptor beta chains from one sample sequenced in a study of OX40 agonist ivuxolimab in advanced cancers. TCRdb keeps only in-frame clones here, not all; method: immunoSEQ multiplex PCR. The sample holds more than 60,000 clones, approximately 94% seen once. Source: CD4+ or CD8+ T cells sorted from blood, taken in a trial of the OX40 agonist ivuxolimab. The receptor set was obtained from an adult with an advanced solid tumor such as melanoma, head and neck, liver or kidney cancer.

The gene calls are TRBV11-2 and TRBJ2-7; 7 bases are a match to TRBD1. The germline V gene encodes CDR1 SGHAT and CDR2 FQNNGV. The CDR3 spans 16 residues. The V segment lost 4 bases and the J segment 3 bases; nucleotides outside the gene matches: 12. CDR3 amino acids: CASSSRGQATFYEQYF. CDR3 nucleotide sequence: TGTGCCAGCAGCTCACGAGGACAGGCAACCTTCTACGAGCAGTACTTC.

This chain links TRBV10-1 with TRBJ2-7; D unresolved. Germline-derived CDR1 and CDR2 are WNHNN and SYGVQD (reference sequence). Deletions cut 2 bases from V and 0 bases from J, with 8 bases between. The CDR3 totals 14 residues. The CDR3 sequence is CASSENTVSYEQYF. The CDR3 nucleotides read TGCGCCAGCAGTGAGAATACAGTCTCCTACGAGCAGTACTTC.

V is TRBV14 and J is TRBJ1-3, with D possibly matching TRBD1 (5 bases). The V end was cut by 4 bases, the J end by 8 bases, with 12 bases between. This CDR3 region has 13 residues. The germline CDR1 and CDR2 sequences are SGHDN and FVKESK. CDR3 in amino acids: CASSPTEGHTIYF. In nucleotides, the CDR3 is TGTGCCAGCAGCCCGACCGAGGGACACACCATATATTTT.

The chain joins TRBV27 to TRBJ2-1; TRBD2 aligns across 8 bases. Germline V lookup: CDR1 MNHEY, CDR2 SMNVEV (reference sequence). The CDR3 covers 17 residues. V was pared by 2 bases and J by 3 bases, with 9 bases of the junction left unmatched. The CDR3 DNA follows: TGTGCCAGCAGTTTAGGCCCCCTAGCGGGCAGCTACAATGAGCAGTTCTTC. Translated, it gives CASSLGPLAGSYNEQFF.

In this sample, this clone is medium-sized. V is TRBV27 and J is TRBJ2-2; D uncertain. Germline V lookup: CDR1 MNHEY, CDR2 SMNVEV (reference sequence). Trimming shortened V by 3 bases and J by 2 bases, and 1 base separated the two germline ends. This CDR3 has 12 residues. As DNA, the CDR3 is TGTGCCAGCAGTTTCAACACCGGGGAGCTGTTTTTT. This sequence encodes CASSFNTGELFF.

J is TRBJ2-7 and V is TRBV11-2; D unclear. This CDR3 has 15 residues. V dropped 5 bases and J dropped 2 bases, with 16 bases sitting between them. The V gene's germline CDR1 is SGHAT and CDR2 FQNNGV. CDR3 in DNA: TGTGCCAGCAGCCCCCCTGTTTACACCGCCTACGAGCAGTACTTC. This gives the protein CASSPPVYTAYEQYF.

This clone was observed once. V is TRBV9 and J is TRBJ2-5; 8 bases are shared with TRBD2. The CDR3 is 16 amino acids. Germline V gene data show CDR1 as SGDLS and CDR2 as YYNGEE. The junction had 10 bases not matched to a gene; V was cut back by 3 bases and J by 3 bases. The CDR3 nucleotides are TGTGCCAGCAGCGCCTCCCGGACAGCGGGGGAAGAGACCCAGTACTTC. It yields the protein CASSASRTAGEETQYF.

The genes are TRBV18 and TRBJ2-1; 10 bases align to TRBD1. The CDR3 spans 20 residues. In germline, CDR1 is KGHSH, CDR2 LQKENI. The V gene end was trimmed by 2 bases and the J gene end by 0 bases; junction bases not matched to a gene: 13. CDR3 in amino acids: CASSPFTGTGDFSSYNEQFF. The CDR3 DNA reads TGTGCCAGCTCACCATTTACCGGGACAGGGGACTTCAGCTCCTACAATGAGCAGTTCTTC.

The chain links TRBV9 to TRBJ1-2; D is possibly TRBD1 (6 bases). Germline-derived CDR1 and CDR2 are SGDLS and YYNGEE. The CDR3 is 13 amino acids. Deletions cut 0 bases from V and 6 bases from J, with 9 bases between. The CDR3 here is CASSVERGDGYTF. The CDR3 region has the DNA TGTGCCAGCAGCGTAGAAAGGGGGGATGGCTACACCTTC. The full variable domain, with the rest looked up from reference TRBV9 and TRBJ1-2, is DSGVTQTPKHLITATGQRVTLRCSPRSGDLSVYWYQQSLDQGLQFLIQYYNGEERAKGNILERFSAQQFPDLHSELNLSSLELGDSALYFCASSVERGDGYTFGSGTRLTVV.

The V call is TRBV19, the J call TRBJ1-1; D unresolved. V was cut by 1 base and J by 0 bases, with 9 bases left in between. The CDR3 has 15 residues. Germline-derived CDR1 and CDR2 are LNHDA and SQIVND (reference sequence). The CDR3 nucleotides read TGTGCCAGTAGTATAGTACCTCCTATGAACACTGAAGCTTTCTTT. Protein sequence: CASSIVPPMNTEAFF.

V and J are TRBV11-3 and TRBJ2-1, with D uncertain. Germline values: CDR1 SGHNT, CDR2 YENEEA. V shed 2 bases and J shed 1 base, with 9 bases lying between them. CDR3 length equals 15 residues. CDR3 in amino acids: CASSLKTDSYNEQFF. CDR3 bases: TGTGCCAGCAGCTTAAAAACCGATTCCTACAATGAGCAGTTCTTC.

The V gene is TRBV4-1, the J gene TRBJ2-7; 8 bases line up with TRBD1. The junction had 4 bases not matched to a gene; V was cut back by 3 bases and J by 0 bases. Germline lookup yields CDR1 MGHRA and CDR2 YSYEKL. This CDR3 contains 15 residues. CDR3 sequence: CASSQWTGSSYEQYF. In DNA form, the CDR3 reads TGCGCCAGCAGCCAGTGGACAGGGAGCTCCTACGAGCAGTACTTC.

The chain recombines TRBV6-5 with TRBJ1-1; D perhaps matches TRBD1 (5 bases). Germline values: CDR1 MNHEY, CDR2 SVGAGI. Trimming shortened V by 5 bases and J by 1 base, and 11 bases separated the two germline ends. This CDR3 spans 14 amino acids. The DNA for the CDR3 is TGTGCCAGCAGTACTACCGACAGGAACACTGAAGCTTTCTTT. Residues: CASSTTDRNTEAFF.

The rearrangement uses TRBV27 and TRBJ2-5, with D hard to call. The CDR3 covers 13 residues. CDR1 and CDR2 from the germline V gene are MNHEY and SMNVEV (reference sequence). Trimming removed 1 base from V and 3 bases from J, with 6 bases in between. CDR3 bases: TGTGCCAGCAGTTTATGGCCGGAAGAGACCCAGTACTTC. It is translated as CASSLWPEETQYF.

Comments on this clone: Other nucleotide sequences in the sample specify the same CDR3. CDR3 nucleotide sequence: TGTGCCAGCAGCGTAGTGGGCTCCTCCTACGAGCAGTACTTC. Amino acids: CASSVVGSSYEQYF. The chain links TRBV9 to TRBJ2-7; D call uncertain. Looked up from germline, CDR1 is SGDLS and CDR2 is YYNGEE. The CDR3 is 14 residues long. With 0 bases removed from V and 0 bases from J, the gap between germline ends came to 7 bases.

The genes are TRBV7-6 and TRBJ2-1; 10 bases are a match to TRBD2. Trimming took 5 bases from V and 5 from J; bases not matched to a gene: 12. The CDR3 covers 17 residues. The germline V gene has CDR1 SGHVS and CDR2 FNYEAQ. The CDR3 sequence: CASSILVGLAGDNEQFF. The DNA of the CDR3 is TGTGCCAGCAGCATACTCGTTGGGCTAGCGGGGGACAATGAGCAGTTCTTC.

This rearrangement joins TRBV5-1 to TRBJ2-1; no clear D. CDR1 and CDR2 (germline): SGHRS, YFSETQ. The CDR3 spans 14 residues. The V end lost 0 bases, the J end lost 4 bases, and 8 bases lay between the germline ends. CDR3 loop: CASSLAGPYNEQFF. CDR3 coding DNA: TGCGCCAGCAGCTTGGCCGGGCCTTACAATGAGCAGTTCTTC.

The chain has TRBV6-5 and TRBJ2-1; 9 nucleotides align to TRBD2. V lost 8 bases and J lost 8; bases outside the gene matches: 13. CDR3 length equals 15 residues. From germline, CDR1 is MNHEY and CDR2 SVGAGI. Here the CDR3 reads CASAQGTSFFYEQFF. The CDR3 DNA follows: TGTGCCAGCGCGCAGGGGACTAGCTTCTTCTATGAGCAGTTCTTC.

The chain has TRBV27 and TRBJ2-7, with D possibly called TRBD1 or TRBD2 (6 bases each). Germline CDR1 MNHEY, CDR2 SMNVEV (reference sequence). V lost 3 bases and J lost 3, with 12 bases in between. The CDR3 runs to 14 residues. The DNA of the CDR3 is TGTGCCAGCAGTTTGGGGGGACACTACTACGAGCAGTACTTC. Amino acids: CASSLGGHYYEQYF.

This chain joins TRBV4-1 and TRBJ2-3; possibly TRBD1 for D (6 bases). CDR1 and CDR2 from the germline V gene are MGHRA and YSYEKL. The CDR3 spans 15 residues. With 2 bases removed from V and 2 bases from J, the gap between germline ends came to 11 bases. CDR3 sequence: CASSQQGSHTDTQYF. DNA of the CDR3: TGCGCCAGCAGCCAACAGGGGTCCCACACAGATACGCAGTATTTT.

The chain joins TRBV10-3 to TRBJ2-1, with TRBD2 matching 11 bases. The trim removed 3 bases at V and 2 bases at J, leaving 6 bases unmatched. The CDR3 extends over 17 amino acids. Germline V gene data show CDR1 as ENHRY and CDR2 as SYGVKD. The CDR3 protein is CAISDGTSGPTYNEQFF. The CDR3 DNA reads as TGTGCCATCAGTGACGGGACTAGCGGACCCACCTACAATGAGCAGTTCTTC.

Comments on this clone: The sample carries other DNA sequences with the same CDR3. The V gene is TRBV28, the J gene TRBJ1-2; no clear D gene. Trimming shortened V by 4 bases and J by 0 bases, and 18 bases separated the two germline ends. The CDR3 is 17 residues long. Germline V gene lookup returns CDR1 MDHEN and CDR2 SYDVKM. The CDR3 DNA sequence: TGTGCCAGCAGTTCCCTCGCCCCCGGGCAGTCTAACTATGGCTACACCTTC. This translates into CASSSLAPGQSNYGYTF.

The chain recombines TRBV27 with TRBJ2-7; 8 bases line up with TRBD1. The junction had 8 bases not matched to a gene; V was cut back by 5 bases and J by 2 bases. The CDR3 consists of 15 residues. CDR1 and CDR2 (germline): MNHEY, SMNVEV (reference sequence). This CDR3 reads CASSPGTGLTYEQYF. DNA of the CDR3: TGTGCCAGCAGTCCCGGGACAGGTCTAACCTACGAGCAGTACTTC.

The CDR3 nucleotides are TGTGCCAGCAGCTCTTTAGGCGCCTTCTATGGCTACACCTTC. Protein product: CASSSLGAFYGYTF. The chain carries TRBV11-2 and TRBJ1-2; no reliable D call. V was cut by 4 bases and J by 4 bases, with 13 bases left in between. The CDR3 loop spans 14 amino acids. Germline V CDR1 and CDR2: SGHAT, FQNNGV.

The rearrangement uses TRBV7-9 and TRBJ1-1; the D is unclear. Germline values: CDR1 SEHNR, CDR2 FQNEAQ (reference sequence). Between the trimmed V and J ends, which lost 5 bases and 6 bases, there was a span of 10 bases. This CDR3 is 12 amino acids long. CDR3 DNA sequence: TGTGCCAGCAGCCTGGGCGGTGCTGAAGCTTTCTTT. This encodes CASSLGGAEAFF.